Listed below are T cell receptor beta chains from one sample, sequenced in a study of blood T cell repertoires in COVID-19. Some clones are missing from TCRdb's copy, which holds only in-frame ones; the method was immunoSEQ multiplex PCR. The sample lists roughly 99,000 clones; around 80% were seen once. Sequenced input: peripheral blood. Every receptor here comes from a man aged 65 to 85 with acute or convalescent COVID-19. Both conserved end residues are part of each CDR3. The D gene is left open where the match is weak. Size values are once, few and many counts, or a class for expanded clones, and some rows have none.

d_call j_call clone_size v_call cdr3_aa cdr3_nt
TRBD1 TRBJ1-5 NA TRBV5-5 CASSSGTGSLNQPQHF TGTGCCAGCAGCTCCGGGACAGGGAGCCTCAATCAGCCCCAGCATTTT
NA TRBJ1-3 NA TRBV9 CASSDSSLDTIYF TGTGCCAGCAGCGATTCAAGTTTAGACACCATATATTTT
TRBD1 TRBJ1-1 NA TRBV6-5 CASSSPTGLNTEAFF TGTGCCAGCAGTTCTCCGACAGGGTTGAACACTGAAGCTTTCTTT
TRBD2 TRBJ2-1 NA TRBV6-5 CASTLTSGAYNEQFF TGTGCCAGCACCTTAACTAGCGGGGCCTACAATGAGCAGTTCTTC
NA TRBJ1-6 few TRBV3-1/TRBV3-2 CASSEQALRRGSYNSPLHF TGTGCCAGCAGCGAACAAGCCCTTCGCAGAGGCTCCTATAATTCACCCCTCCACTTT
NA TRBJ1-6 NA TRBV5-1 CASSLGAGGNSPLHF TGCGCCAGCAGCTTGGGAGCAGGTGGTAATTCACCCCTCCACTTT
TRBD1 TRBJ2-7 NA TRBV6-5 CASRRSTGDRYEQYF TGTGCCAGCAGACGCTCGACAGGGGACAGATACGAGCAGTACTTC
TRBD1 TRBJ1-6 NA TRBV9 CASSVKQGGNSPLHF TGTGCCAGCAGCGTAAAACAGGGGGGGAATTCACCCCTCCACTTT
NA TRBJ1-3 NA TRBV5-1 CASSLEGSGNTIYF TGCGCCAGCAGCTTGGAGGGGTCTGGAAACACCATATATTTT
NA TRBJ1-2 NA TRBV6-5 CASSYSKHSQVGYTF TGTGCCAGCAGTTACTCTAAGCACAGCCAGGTGGGCTACACCTTC
TRBD1 TRBJ2-7 NA TRBV6-5 CASSRDSYEQYF TGTGCCAGCAGTCGGGACAGCTACGAGCAGTACTTC
TRBD1 TRBJ2-5 NA TRBV5-1 CASSATGGAGETQYF TGCGCCAGCAGCGCTACAGGGGGCGCAGGGGAGACCCAGTACTTC
NA TRBJ2-7 NA TRBV6-5 CASSYSGPRGYEQYF TGTGCCAGCAGTTACTCGGGGCCCAGGGGCTACGAGCAGTACTTC
TRBD1 TRBJ2-7 NA TRBV12-3/TRBV12-4 CASSPGQGMEQYF TGTGCCAGCAGTCCGGGACAGGGCATGGAGCAGTACTTC
NA TRBJ1-1 NA TRBV10-3 CAISPDRNTEAFF TGTGCCATCAGTCCGGACAGGAACACTGAAGCTTTCTTT
TRBD1 TRBJ2-7 NA TRBV11-3 CASSLDSDRGNEQYF TGTGCCAGCAGCTTAGATTCCGACAGGGGCAACGAGCAGTACTTC
TRBD1 TRBJ1-5 NA TRBV7-9 CASSDRENQPQHF TGTGCCAGCAGCGACAGGGAAAATCAGCCCCAGCATTTT
TRBD1 TRBJ1-1 NA TRBV9 CASSRDRGWTEAFF TGTGCCAGCAGTCGGGACAGGGGATGGACTGAAGCTTTCTTT
TRBD1 TRBJ1-3 NA TRBV14 CASSQGTGSGNTIYF TGTGCCAGCAGCCAGGGGACAGGGTCTGGAAACACCATATATTTT
TRBD1 TRBJ1-2 NA TRBV5-1 CASSPTGGLSEGYTF TGCGCCAGCAGCCCCACAGGGGGCCTCTCGGAAGGCTACACCTTC
TRBD1 TRBJ2-6 NA TRBV5-1 CASSLRQGDSGANVLTF TGCGCCAGCAGCTTGAGACAGGGGGATTCTGGGGCCAACGTCCTGACTTTC
NA TRBJ1-6 NA TRBV5-1 CASTGGGGSPLHF TGCGCCAGCACCGGCGGGGGAGGTTCACCCCTCCACTTT
NA TRBJ2-3 once TRBV19 CASSIDGSHTDTQYF TGTGCCAGTAGTATAGACGGGAGTCACACAGATACGCAGTATTTT
TRBD2 TRBJ2-1 NA TRBV7-9 CASSRSGGNNEQFF TGTGCCAGCAGCCGTAGCGGGGGTAACAATGAGCAGTTCTTC
TRBD1 TRBJ2-3 NA TRBV5-1 CASSLAGQGTDTQYF TGCGCCAGCAGCTTGGCGGGACAGGGCACAGATACGCAGTATTTT
TRBD2 TRBJ2-3 once TRBV7-9 CASSNRASGGTDTQYF TGTGCCAGCAGCAATAGGGCTAGCGGGGGAACAGATACGCAGTATTTT
NA TRBJ1-1 NA TRBV2 CASCRDTGNTEAFF TGTGCCAGCTGCCGGGACACTGGGAACACTGAAGCTTTCTTT
NA TRBJ1-1 NA TRBV9 CASSVAAGTEAFF TGTGCCAGCAGCGTAGCTGCAGGGACTGAAGCTTTCTTT
NA TRBJ2-2 NA TRBV3-1/TRBV3-2 CASSQRGEAGELFF TGTGCCAGCAGCCAGAGAGGGGAGGCCGGGGAGCTGTTTTTT
TRBD1 TRBJ1-2 NA TRBV19 CASSPRQGNYGYTF TGTGCCAGTAGTCCGCGACAGGGGAACTATGGCTACACCTTC
NA TRBJ1-6 few TRBV7-3 CASSSDFDSPLHF TGTGCCAGCAGCTCCGACTTTGATTCACCCCTCCACTTT
NA TRBJ2-7 NA TRBV6-6 CASSHTYEQYF TGTGCCAGCAGTCATACCTACGAGCAGTACTTC
TRBD1 TRBJ2-7 NA TRBV19 CASNKQTGATYEQYF TGTGCCAGTAATAAACAGACAGGGGCGACCTACGAGCAGTACTTC
NA TRBJ1-4 few TRBV19 CASSRPNEKLFF TGTGCCAGTTCCCGTCCTAATGAAAAACTGTTTTTT
NA TRBJ2-2 NA TRBV11-2 CASRATGFTGELFF TGTGCCAGCAGGGCGACAGGATTCACCGGGGAGCTGTTTTTT
TRBD1 TRBJ2-7 few TRBV7-2 CASSPVTGPYEQYF TGTGCCAGCAGCCCTGTGACAGGGCCTTACGAGCAGTACTTC
NA TRBJ1-2 NA TRBV7-9 CASSLQATVYGYTF TGTGCCAGCAGCTTACAGGCCACCGTCTATGGCTACACCTTC
TRBD1 TRBJ1-5 once TRBV7-8 CASSLDRGRQPQHF TGTGCCAGCAGCCTAGACAGGGGTCGCCAGCCCCAGCATTTT
NA TRBJ2-7 NA TRBV21-1 CASDPRDRGLWDPYEQYF TGTGCCAGCGACCCCCGGGACAGAGGACTCTGGGACCCCTACGAGCAGTACTTC
TRBD1 TRBJ1-4 NA TRBV28 CASSFQGAGEKLFF TGTGCCAGCAGTTTCCAGGGGGCAGGTGAAAAACTGTTTTTT
TRBD1 TRBJ2-2 NA TRBV19 CASGTGVNVNTGELFF TGTGCCAGTGGGACAGGGGTGAACGTCAACACCGGGGAGCTGTTTTTT
NA TRBJ1-6 many TRBV14 CASSQDLRLGSPLHF TGTGCCAGCAGCCAAGATTTACGACTAGGATCACCCCTCCACTTT
NA TRBJ2-1 NA TRBV6-5 CASRNGGLYNEQFF TGTGCCAGCAGAAACGGGGGGCTCTACAATGAGCAGTTCTTC
NA TRBJ1-3 few TRBV6-5 CASRSSGDTIYF TGTGCCAGCAGAAGTTCAGGGGACACCATATATTTT
NA TRBJ2-7 NA TRBV7-9 CASSLPLYEQYF TGTGCCAGCAGCTTACCCCTTTACGAGCAGTACTTC
TRBD1 TRBJ2-7 NA TRBV6-5 CASSGTGGYEQYF TGTGCCAGTTCCGGGACAGGGGGCTACGAGCAGTACTTC
NA TRBJ2-1 NA TRBV6-5 CASSTPTYGNEQFF TGTGCCAGCAGTACCCCGACTTATGGCAATGAGCAGTTCTTC
NA TRBJ2-1 NA TRBV4-1 CASRGSGEQFF TGCGCCAGCAGGGGCAGTGGTGAGCAGTTCTTC
NA TRBJ1-2 NA TRBV5-1 CASSLTQGRDGYTF TGCGCCAGCAGCTTGACCCAGGGTCGGGATGGCTACACCTTC
TRBD2 TRBJ2-1 NA TRBV15 CATSRGLAGGPSSYNEQFF TGTGCCACCAGCAGAGGACTAGCGGGGGGTCCGAGCTCCTACAATGAGCAGTTCTTC
TRBD1 TRBJ2-7 NA TRBV7-6 CASSLTGGSSYEQYF TGTGCCAGCAGCCTAACAGGGGGAAGCTCCTACGAGCAGTACTTC
TRBD1 TRBJ1-2 NA TRBV19 CASLKGGRTYGYTF TGTGCCAGTTTAAAAGGGGGCCGCACTTATGGCTACACCTTC
TRBD1 TRBJ1-2 few TRBV7-9 CASSLDRGYTF TGTGCCAGCAGCCTGGACAGGGGCTACACCTTC
NA TRBJ1-1 NA TRBV5-1 CASSAGVGEGTEAFF TGCGCCAGCAGCGCTGGCGTGGGGGAGGGCACTGAAGCTTTCTTT
NA TRBJ2-1 NA TRBV5-6 CASIQIEGYEQFF TGTGCCAGCATACAAATTGAGGGCTATGAGCAGTTCTTC